These 27 T cell receptor beta chains came from one sample sequenced in a study of prognosis after radiotherapy for stage I lung cancer (dated by TCRdb to the early 2020s). Instrument on record: Illumina HiSeq 3000. The TCR beta CDR3 region was amplified from genomic DNA by two rounds of multiplex PCR. The first PCR round used primers specific to each TRBV and TRBJ gene, and the primer sequences were filed in Chinese patent CN105087789A. Starting from the raw public reads, TCRdb applied fastp trimming at Q25, assembled clones with MiXCR and retained in-frame beta chains. Every CDR3 protein is listed once, alongside the most common genes and DNA of its rows. For this sample the table gives under 25,000 distinct CDR3 sequences, of which 45% to 50% were detected only once. The ten largest clones capture over 25% of the sample. Here the sequenced sample was PBMCs, taken before or after stereotactic body radiation therapy (not recorded which). These receptors were collected from a donor over 45 with non-small cell lung cancer.

This clonotype was observed at least ten times. An end of the junction differs from the germline gene, which may be a read error. This CDR3 reads CASSVYDRAAGNTIYF. CDR3 coding DNA: TGTGCCAGCAGCGTTTACGACAGGGCGGCTGGTAACACCATATATTTT. The chain links TRBV9 to TRBJ1-3, with 7 positions matching TRBD1. Germline V gene data show CDR1 as SGDLS and CDR2 as YYNGEE. This CDR3 is 16 amino acids long.

By sample share, this clonotype is medium-sized. The rearrangement joins TRBV11-2 to TRBJ2-7, with TRBD1 identical over 8 bases. V dropped 4 bases and J dropped 5; count of bases not matched to a gene: 19. The CDR3 is made up of 18 amino acids. Germline V gives CDR1 SGHAT, CDR2 FQNNGV. Here the CDR3 DNA reads TGTGCCAGCAGCTCAGGCTGGTTGACAGGGGACAAGTTGGACGAGCAGTACTTC. Amino acid sequence: CASSSGWLTGDKLDEQYF.

This clonotype was observed many times. The rearrangement links TRBV28 to TRBJ1-1, with D tentatively TRBD1 (5 bases). The CDR3 extends over 11 amino acids. Looked up from germline, CDR1 is MDHEN and CDR2 is SYDVKM. Trimming left V 7 bases short and J 10 bases short, with 13 bases between. CDR3 DNA sequence: TGTGCCAGCACTGCAGGGCGTAGAGCTTTCTTT. It yields the protein CASTAGRRAFF.

The table lists this clonotype with many counts. V and J are TRBV20-1 and TRBJ2-7; 8 nucleotides align to TRBD1. The CDR3 sequence is 12 residues long. With V trimmed by 7 bases and J by 7 bases, 9 bases remained unmatched. Germline assignment: CDR1 DFQATT and CDR2 SNEGSKA (reference sequence). CDR3: CSVGGQVDEQYF. For the CDR3, the DNA is TGCAGTGTAGGGGGACAGGTAGATGAGCAGTACTTC.

This clonotype occurred a few times. A far bigger clonotype differs at one base, so this is likely a read error. This chain connects TRBV6-2 or TRBV6-3 to TRBJ2-1, with D perhaps matching TRBD1 (5 bases). V was clipped by 10 bases and J by 6 bases, with 16 bases between them. CDR3 length: 13 residues. CDR1 is MNHEY and CDR2 is SVGEGT in the germline V gene. The CDR3 is CATRTRMANEQFF. CDR3 sequence (DNA): TGTGCCACCAGGACAAGGATGGCCAATGAGCAGTTCTTC.

This clonotype showed up many times. CDR3 DNA: TGTGCCAGCAGCTTAGAGGGCAGCGAGAATGAAAAACTGTTTTTT. Its translation: CASSLEGSENEKLFF. V gene TRBV7-9 combines with J gene TRBJ1-4, with D unresolved. Germline CDR1 and CDR2: SEHNR and FQNEAQ (reference sequence). The CDR3 runs 15 residues. V lost 1 base, J lost 5 bases, and 11 bases lay in between. Together with reference TRBV7-9 and TRBJ1-4, the CDR3 gives the full variable domain: DTGVSQNPRHKITKRGQNVTFRCDPISEHNRLYWYRQTLGQGPEFLTYFQNEAQLEKSRLLSDRFSAERPKGSFSTLEIQRTEQGDSAMYLCASSLEGSENEKLFFGSGTQLSVL.

As regards this clonotype: The junction does not match germline at one end; this may be a read error. V and J are TRBV27 and TRBJ2-1, with D tentatively TRBD2 (6 bases). Germline CDR1 reads MNHEY; CDR2 reads SMNVEV (reference sequence). The CDR3 is made up of 16 amino acids. CDR3 residues: CAISRPGTPYRNEQFF. The CDR3 region has the DNA TGTGCCATCTCGCGACCCGGGACTCCTTACCGGAATGAGCAGTTCTTT.

This clonotype was recorded at least ten times. The V call is TRBV6-1, the J call TRBJ1-1; no reliable D call. V gave up 6 bases and J gave up 1 base, with 12 bases separating them. Germline V gene lookup returns CDR1 MNHNS and CDR2 SASEGT. The CDR3 spans 14 residues. The CDR3: CASRTIGQNTEAFF. The CDR3 region has the DNA TGTGCCAGCAGGACAATAGGTCAGAACACTGAAGCTTTCTTT.

This clonotype was found many times. The rearrangement links TRBV30 to TRBJ2-1; D perhaps matches TRBD1 (6 bases). Trimming left V 2 bases short and J 0 bases short, with 11 bases between. From germline, CDR1 is GTSNPN and CDR2 SVGIG (reference sequence). There are 15 residues in the CDR3. The CDR3 here is CAWSRTESSYNEQFF. For the CDR3, the DNA is TGTGCCTGGAGTCGGACAGAGAGCTCCTACAATGAGCAGTTCTTC.

The J gene is TRBJ1-6, the V gene TRBV30; possible D gene TRBD1, 6 bases. This CDR3 has 12 residues. Germline values: CDR1 GTSNPN, CDR2 SVGIG (reference sequence). The germline V and J ends were trimmed by 2 bases and 16 bases, with 15 bases remaining between them. CDR3 sequence: CAWSRTEGELHF. DNA of the CDR3: TGTGCCTGGAGTAGAACGGAGGGGGAACTCCACTTT.

This clonotype was seen many times. The chain carries TRBV7-2 and TRBJ2-1, with no clear D. Per germline, CDR1 SGHTA and CDR2 FQGNSA. The CDR3 is 15 residues long. Trimming removed 5 bases at V and 1 base at J, with 12 bases between. The CDR3 coding sequence is TGTGCCAGCAGCGCAGCAGGTGGATCCTACAATGAGCAGTTCTTC. This translates into CASSAAGGSYNEQFF.

The V gene is TRBV18, the J gene TRBJ1-1, with 7 bases fitting TRBD1. CDR3 length: 13 amino acids. V gave up 6 bases and J gave up 3 bases; unmatched junction bases: 4. Germline CDR1 and CDR2: KGHSH and LQKENI. In DNA, the CDR3 is TGTGCCAGCTCTCCCGGACAGGACACTGAAGCTTTCTTT. Translated, it gives CASSPGQDTEAFF.

In its sample, this clonotype ranks as medium-sized (0.01 to 0.1%). The chain joins TRBV27 to TRBJ1-6, with 7 bases lining up with TRBD1. Germline lookup yields CDR1 MNHEY and CDR2 SMNVEV (reference sequence). The ends lost 5 bases at V and 5 bases at J; junction bases unmatched: 6. The CDR3 sequence is 15 residues long. The CDR3: CASSRQQGNNSPLHF. DNA for the CDR3: TGTGCCAGCAGTAGACAACAGGGGAATAATTCACCCCTCCACTTT.

This clonotype was detected ten times or more. This chain uses TRBV18 with TRBJ2-7, with 7 bases identical to TRBD1. This CDR3 is built from 14 residues. Germline values: CDR1 KGHSH, CDR2 LQKENI. Trimming at V came to 4 bases and at J to 4 bases, leaving 7 bases not matched to a gene. The DNA of the CDR3 is TGTGCCAGCTCACGACGGCAGGGGGTGTACGAGCAGTACTTC. It specifies CASSRRQGVYEQYF.

The rearrangement links TRBV12-3 or TRBV12-4 to TRBJ2-2; no definite D call. Between the trimmed V and J ends, which lost 5 bases and 6 bases, there was a span of 7 bases. This CDR3 comprises 12 residues. CDR3 nucleotide sequence: TGTGCCAGCAGTCCCTTGGCCGGGGAGCTGTTTTTT. This encodes CASSPLAGELFF.

This clonotype is medium-sized. The chain combines TRBV4-1 with TRBJ2-7, with TRBD1 identical over 9 bases. Per the germline V gene, CDR1 is MGHRA and CDR2 is YSYEKL. Trimming removed 4 bases from V and 1 base from J; junction bases left unmatched: 5. The CDR3 contains 15 residues. CDR3 in amino acids: CASSPEGQGSYEQYF. The CDR3 DNA reads TGCGCCAGCAGCCCGGAAGGACAGGGGTCCTACGAGCAGTACTTC.

This clonotype was detected many times. The chain uses TRBV3-1 and TRBJ2-3; 7 bases agree with TRBD1. The CDR3 spans 14 residues. Looked up from germline, CDR1 is LGHDT and CDR2 is YNNKEL (reference sequence). V shed 5 bases, J shed 2 bases, and the junction held 4 bases outside the gene matches. This CDR3 is CASSAKGATDTQYF. The CDR3 DNA follows: TGTGCCAGCAGCGCAAAGGGGGCCACAGATACGCAGTATTTT.

Details on this clonotype: One junction end does not reproduce the germline sequence, and a read error may be involved. The CDR3 protein is CVSSPYRLEAFF. DNA for the CDR3: TGTGTCAGCAGTCCATATAGGTTGGAAGCTTTCTTT. The chain is built from TRBV6-1 and TRBJ1-1; D gene unclear. The CDR3 length is 12 residues. Germline CDR1 and CDR2: MNHNS and SASEGT.

This clonotype has at least ten counts. This rearrangement joins TRBV5-6 to TRBJ2-7; TRBD2 is a possible D gene (7 bases). The CDR3 contains 15 residues. From germline, CDR1 is SGHDT and CDR2 YYEEEE. The germline V and J ends were trimmed by 3 bases and 3 bases, with 16 bases remaining between them. The CDR3 nucleotides read TGTGCCAGCAGCTACGGATCAGGGGAGGGCTACGAGCAGTACTTC. Translation gives CASSYGSGEGYEQYF.

V and J are TRBV5-1 and TRBJ2-3, with 9 bases matching TRBD2. CDR1 SGHRS and CDR2 YFSETQ come from the germline V gene. The CDR3 runs to 17 residues. With 4 bases clipped from V and 0 bases from J, the junction kept 9 bases outside the gene matches. In DNA, the CDR3 is TGCGCCAGCAGCATCTCCGGTACTAGCGGGAGCACAGATACGCAGTATTTT. Residues: CASSISGTSGSTDTQYF.

This chain uses TRBV6-2 or TRBV6-3 with TRBJ2-1; D unclear. The CDR3 extends over 14 amino acids. The germline CDR1 and CDR2 sequences are MNHEY and SVGEGT. Trimming shortened V by 5 bases and J by 9 bases, and 17 bases separated the two germline ends. The CDR3 region is CASSETPLLTEQFF. The CDR3 DNA sequence: TGTGCCAGCAGTGAAACCCCCCTGCTTACTGAGCAGTTCTTC.

This clonotype has ten or more counts. CDR3 in DNA: TGTGCCAGCAGCCCCGGGACTAGCGGGAGAACGACCCGGGAGACCCAGTACTTC. Protein sequence: CASSPGTSGRTTRETQYF. This chain joins TRBV9 and TRBJ2-5; 14 nucleotides line up with TRBD2. The CDR3 is 18 residues long. The junction had 13 bases not matched to a gene; V was cut back by 4 bases and J by 5 bases. Germline loops: CDR1 SGDLS, CDR2 YYNGEE.

V is TRBV20-1 and J is TRBJ2-7; D may be TRBD1 (6 bases). Trimming took off 5 bases at V and 5 bases at J, with 19 bases between the two ends. The CDR3 has 14 residues. The germline gives CDR1 DFQATT, CDR2 SNEGSKA (reference sequence). This CDR3 is CSAYGTPQRDEQYF. The CDR3, as DNA: TGCAGTGCTTACGGGACACCCCAGAGGGACGAGCAGTACTTC.

V is TRBV9 and J is TRBJ2-3; D is perhaps TRBD1 (5 bases). The ends were cut back, 1 base at V and 1 base at J, with 28 bases in the middle. CDR3 length: 21 amino acids. Germline loops: CDR1 SGDLS, CDR2 YYNGEE. CDR3 bases: TGTGCCAGCAGCGTATACACACAACGGGCAGGACAACCGTTGGGCACAGATACGCAGTATTTT. Its protein product is CASSVYTQRAGQPLGTDTQYF. Variable domain in full (rest from reference TRBV9 and TRBJ2-3): DSGVTQTPKHLITATGQRVTLRCSPRSGDLSVYWYQQSLDQGLQFLIQYYNGEERAKGNILERFSAQQFPDLHSELNLSSLELGDSALYFCASSVYTQRAGQPLGTDTQYFGPGTRLTVL.

The chain couples TRBV7-2 to TRBJ2-1, with D possibly being TRBD2 (6 bases). The CDR3 is 12 amino acids. The germline gives CDR1 SGHTA, CDR2 FQGNSA. V was clipped by 1 base and J by 12 bases, with 10 bases between them. CDR3 nucleotide sequence: TGTGCCAGCAGCTTAGGGGGGACTGTGCAGTTCTTC. Translated: CASSLGGTVQFF.

J is TRBJ2-1 and V is TRBV12-3 or TRBV12-4, with D tentatively TRBD2 (6 bases). Trimming stripped 10 bases from V and 6 bases from J, with 16 bases between. The CDR3 runs 13 residues. The CDR3 nucleotides read TGTGCCAACAGCCGAGTGACTAGCAATGAGCAGTTCTTC. It specifies CANSRVTSNEQFF.

In the case of this clonotype: Being one base from a much bigger clone, this may be a read error. The rearrangement uses TRBV29-1 and TRBJ2-5; 9 bases fit TRBD1. V trimming: 6 bases; J trimming: 5 bases; junction bases outside the gene matches: 7. This CDR3 is built from 13 residues. Germline V gene lookup returns CDR1 SQVTM and CDR2 ANQGSEA. CDR3 in DNA: TGCAGCGTCCCACAGGGGGCGCGTGAGACCCAGTACTTC. Translating it yields CSVPQGARETQYF.